The next 8 T cell receptor beta chains were all read from a single sample in a study of shared clonotypes between healthy human individuals. The table came from immunoSEQ multiplex PCR; TCRdb's copy has only in-frame clones and leaves some out. The table lists roughly 650,000 clones, almost 97% of them singletons. The sequencing input was naive CD4+ T cells sorted from blood. Subset specified: CD45RA+ positively selected. These receptors originate from a woman between 25 and 40 years old in good health.

V usage is TRBV7-6 and J usage is TRBJ2-2, with unresolved D. The CDR3 is 12 amino acids. The germline V gene has CDR1 SGHVS and CDR2 FNYEAQ. V was clipped by 5 bases and J by 5 bases, with 6 bases between them. The DNA for the CDR3 is TGTGCCAGCAGCCCACGTACCGGGGAGCTGTTTTTT. Translated, it gives CASSPRTGELFF.

The chain joins TRBV19 to TRBJ1-4; maybe TRBD1 (5 bases). V was clipped by 0 bases and J by 6 bases, with 8 bases between them. This CDR3 region has 14 residues. Germline CDR1 is LNHDA and CDR2 is SQIVND (reference sequence). The CDR3: CASSIDLRDEKLFF. For the CDR3, the DNA is TGTGCCAGTAGTATAGACCTCAGGGATGAAAAACTGTTTTTT.

The chain links TRBV10-3 to TRBJ1-5, with D maybe TRBD1 (5 bases). The CDR3 spans 14 residues. The V end lost 2 bases, the J end lost 1 base, and 6 bases lay between the germline ends. Germline V gene sequence: CDR1 ENHRY, CDR2 SYGVKD. CDR3 region: CAISEGASNQPQHF. The CDR3 coding sequence is TGTGCCATCAGTGAGGGGGCCAGCAATCAGCCCCAGCATTTT.

The gene calls are TRBV6-5 and TRBJ2-3; TRBD2 matches 8 bases. After removal of 8 bases from V and 2 bases from J, the junction contained 3 bases not matched to a gene. CDR3 length: 13 amino acids. Germline V gene data show CDR1 as MNHEY and CDR2 as SVGAGI. The CDR3 protein is CASAGGVTDTQYF. CDR3 DNA sequence: TGTGCCAGCGCGGGGGGCGTCACAGATACGCAGTATTTT.

The chain uses TRBV7-9 and TRBJ2-7, with 11 nucleotides matching TRBD2. Germline-derived CDR1 and CDR2 are SEHNR and FQNEAQ (reference sequence). J was trimmed by 2 bases and V by 3 bases; bases with no gene match: 6. The CDR3 consists of 16 residues. Here the CDR3 reads CASSFTSGSGAYEQYF. For the CDR3, the DNA is TGTGCCAGCAGCTTTACTAGCGGGAGTGGGGCCTACGAGCAGTACTTC. The full variable domain, in which reference TRBV7-9 and TRBJ2-7 provide the parts outside the CDR3, is DTGVSQNPRHKITKRGQNVTFRCDPISEHNRLYWYRQTLGQGPEFLTYFQNEAQLEKSRLLSDRFSAERPKGSFSTLEIQRTEQGDSAMYLCASSFTSGSGAYEQYFGPGTRLTVT.

This chain uses TRBV5-1 with TRBJ1-1; D is undetermined. This CDR3 has 16 amino acids. The V gene's germline CDR1 is SGHRS and CDR2 YFSETQ. V gave up 0 bases and J gave up 0 bases, with 12 bases separating them. Written as DNA, the CDR3 is TGCGCCAGCAGCTTGGAGCCAGGTAAAATGAACACTGAAGCTTTCTTT. Its translation is CASSLEPGKMNTEAFF.

The chain couples TRBV5-1 to TRBJ1-3, with TRBD1 as a possible D gene (5 bases). V lost 1 base to trimming and J lost 0 bases, with 11 bases between them. From germline, CDR1 is SGHRS and CDR2 YFSETQ. The CDR3 consists of 16 residues. CDR3 amino acids: CASSLRDSDSGNTIYF. The DNA for the CDR3 is TGCGCCAGCAGCTTGAGGGACTCCGACTCTGGAAACACCATATATTTT.

This rearrangement joins TRBV11-2 to TRBJ2-2, with D possibly TRBD2 on 5 matching bases. V lost 5 bases and J 8 bases, leaving 18 bases between the germline ends. CDR3 length: 15 residues. Germline loops: CDR1 SGHAT, CDR2 FQNNGV. For the CDR3, the DNA is TGTGCCAGCAGCGAAGGGTCGGGATTGAGAGGGGAGCTGTTTTTT. The encoded protein is CASSEGSGLRGELFF.